This passage covers 2 T cell receptor beta chains from one sample sequenced in a study of T cells after yellow fever vaccination. TCRdb re-derived calls from the 5' RACE reads in MiXCR, one entry per CDR3 protein. The sample has 200,000 or so distinct CDR3 sequences, around 6.7% seen once. The sequencing here drew on CD4+ T cells sorted from PBMCs, taken on the day of the yellow fever booster vaccination. All receptors come from a man between 25 and 39 years old who received the YFV17D yellow fever vaccine.

This clonotype was counted ten times or more. The CDR3 loop is CASSLAPLEPQHF. The CDR3 bases are TGTGCCAGCAGCTTGGCCCCTTTGGAGCCCCAGCATTTT. This chain joins TRBV5-6 and TRBJ1-5; D gene unclear. Germline V gene lookup returns CDR1 SGHDT and CDR2 YYEEEE. Trimming took off 0 bases at V and 8 bases at J, with 9 bases between the two ends. The length of the CDR3 is 13 residues.

V gene TRBV20-1 combines with J gene TRBJ2-3; D gene unclear. CDR1 is DFQATT and CDR2 is SNEGSKA in the germline V gene (reference sequence). CDR3 length equals 12 residues. Trimming cost V 2 bases and J 0 bases, with 3 bases left between them. The CDR3 reads CSARQSTDTQYF. DNA of the CDR3: TGCAGTGCTAGACAGAGCACAGATACGCAGTATTTT.